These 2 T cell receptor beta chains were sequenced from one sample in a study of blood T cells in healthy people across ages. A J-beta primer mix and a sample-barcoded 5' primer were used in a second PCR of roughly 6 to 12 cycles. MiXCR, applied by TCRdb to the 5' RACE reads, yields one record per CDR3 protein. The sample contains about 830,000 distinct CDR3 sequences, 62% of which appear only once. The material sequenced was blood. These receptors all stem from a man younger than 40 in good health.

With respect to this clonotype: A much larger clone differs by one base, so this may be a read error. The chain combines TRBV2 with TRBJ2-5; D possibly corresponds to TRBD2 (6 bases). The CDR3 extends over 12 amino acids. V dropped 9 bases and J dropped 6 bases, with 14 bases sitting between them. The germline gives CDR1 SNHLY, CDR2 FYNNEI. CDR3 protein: CARSRSGQTQYF. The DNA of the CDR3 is TGTGCCAGAAGTCGTAGCGGCCAGACCCAGTACTTC.

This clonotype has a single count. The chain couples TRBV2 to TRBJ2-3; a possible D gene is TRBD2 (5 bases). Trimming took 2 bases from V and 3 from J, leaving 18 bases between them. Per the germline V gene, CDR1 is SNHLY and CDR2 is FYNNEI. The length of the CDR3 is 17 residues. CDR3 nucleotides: TGTGCCAGCAGTGAATCAGCCGATAGGACGGGAACAGATACGCAGTATTTT. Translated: CASSESADRTGTDTQYF.